The 21 T cell receptor beta chains presented below share a single source sample, sequenced in a study of T cell repertoires and Cas9 in healthy adults (dated by TCRdb to the late 2010s). The protocol used for the library was the immunoSEQ multiplex PCR assay. This is the immuneACCESS table as TCRdb keeps it, with only in-frame sequences that have V and J called. A part of the clones is gone; compared with another copy, unresolved V genes explain less than half, and the rest is unexplained. Here the sample has 11,000 to 15,000 clones; about 91% occur a single time. Approximately 1.6% of the sample belongs to the ten largest clones. Sequencing used Tregs (CD4+, CD25+, CD127-, CD137-, CD154-) from PBMCs; culture status not recorded. The receptors were gathered from a human donor in good health.

The chain has TRBV29-1 and TRBJ2-1, with a tentative D call TRBD2 (6 bases). V was clipped by 4 bases and J by 2 bases, with 9 bases between them. CDR1 and CDR2 from the germline V gene are SQVTM and ANQGSEA. The length of the CDR3 is 13 residues. This CDR3 reads CSVGGGTYNEQFF. DNA of the CDR3: TGCAGCGTTGGCGGAGGGACCTACAATGAGCAGTTCTTC.

The rearrangement joins TRBV23-1 to TRBJ2-7, with 7 bases that match TRBD1. TRBV23-1 is an ORF, with its function uncertain. The junction had 10 bases not matched to a gene; V was cut back by 4 bases and J by 1 base. This CDR3 is 16 amino acids long. The CDR3 region is CASSRQGRKDSYEQYV. In DNA, the CDR3 is TGCGCCAGCAGTCGACAGGGTCGGAAGGATTCCTACGAGCAGTACGTC.

This clone was seen only once. V is TRBV6-6 and J is TRBJ2-1; possible D gene TRBD2, 5 bases. V was pared by 5 bases and J by 10 bases, with 24 bases between. Germline CDR1 is MNHNY and CDR2 is SVGAGI (reference sequence). The length of the CDR3 is 16 residues. The CDR3 protein is CASSPRGSGPGKEQFF. Written as DNA, the CDR3 is TGTGCCAGCAGTCCGAGAGGGTCAGGTCCTGGGAAGGAGCAGTTCTTC.

As DNA, the CDR3 is TGTGCCAGCAGCTTAGGGGTGAATGAGCAGTTCTTC. Translated: CASSLGVNEQFF. The J gene is TRBJ2-1, the V gene TRBV5-6, with D possibly matching TRBD1 (5 bases). Germline assignment: CDR1 SGHDT and CDR2 YYEEEE. The CDR3 runs 12 residues. The V gene lost 2 bases and the J gene lost 7 bases, with 7 bases spanning the gap.

The rearrangement links TRBV7-9 to TRBJ1-2; TRBD1 agrees at 9 bases. Germline trimming cut 4 bases from V and 5 bases from J; bases unmatched to any gene: 5. The CDR3 extends over 14 amino acids. Germline V gene sequence: CDR1 SEHNR, CDR2 FQNEAQ (reference sequence). This CDR3 is CASSYRQGGYGYTF. As DNA, the CDR3 is TGTGCCAGCAGCTACAGACAGGGGGGATATGGCTACACCTTC.

This chain connects TRBV11-2 to TRBJ2-1, with a weak D call TRBD1 (6 bases). Per the germline V gene, CDR1 is SGHAT and CDR2 is FQNNGV. V lost 1 base to trimming and J lost 7 bases, with 20 bases between them. The CDR3 covers 17 residues. The CDR3 loop is CASSLATSPTGFNEQFF. The CDR3 nucleotides read TGTGCCAGCAGCTTAGCCACCTCCCCCACAGGGTTTAATGAGCAGTTCTTC.

The table lists this clone with a few counts. This rearrangement joins TRBV10-3 to TRBJ1-3; D is uncertain. The V gene lost 0 bases and the J gene lost 3 bases, with 9 bases spanning the gap. Germline V CDR1 and CDR2: ENHRY, SYGVKD. The CDR3 contains 15 residues. CDR3 amino acids: CAISESTGYGNTIYF. CDR3 nucleotides: TGTGCCATCAGTGAGTCGACGGGGTATGGAAACACCATATATTTT.

The chain joins TRBV5-1 to TRBJ2-3; TRBD1 matches 7 bases. The CDR3 covers 16 residues. The junction had 8 bases not matched to a gene; V was cut back by 0 bases and J by 4 bases. Germline CDR1 reads SGHRS; CDR2 reads YFSETQ. In DNA, the CDR3 is TGCGCCAGCAGCTTGGATGGCAGGGGGTTTGCAGATACGCAGTATTTT. Protein: CASSLDGRGFADTQYF. Using reference TRBV5-1 and TRBJ2-3 for the parts outside the CDR3, the full variable domain is KAGVTQTPRYLIKTRGQQVTLSCSPISGHRSVSWYQQTPGQGLQFLFEYFSETQRNKGNFPGRFSGRQFSNSRSEMNVSTLELGDSALYLCASSLDGRGFADTQYFGPGTRLTVL.

The gene calls are TRBV11-3 and TRBJ2-7; 11 nucleotides align to TRBD2. Germline V gene sequence: CDR1 SGHNT, CDR2 YENEEA. Unmatched junction bases numbered 0, after V lost 2 bases and J lost 6 bases. The CDR3 has 13 residues. CDR3 amino acids: CASSLLAGGEQYF. The CDR3 DNA reads TGTGCCAGCAGCTTACTAGCGGGGGGCGAGCAGTACTTC.

The CDR3 region is CASSPAAYYGYTF. The CDR3 nucleotides read TGTGCCAGCAGCCCGGCAGCCTATTATGGCTACACCTTC. The chain employs TRBV7-9 and TRBJ1-2, with D unresolved. There are 13 residues in the CDR3. The germline V and J ends were trimmed by 5 bases and 5 bases, with 12 bases remaining between them. Germline-derived CDR1 and CDR2 are SEHNR and FQNEAQ (reference sequence). The complete variable domain, with remaining parts taken from reference TRBV7-9 and TRBJ1-2, reads DTGVSQNPRHKITKRGQNVTFRCDPISEHNRLYWYRQTLGQGPEFLTYFQNEAQLEKSRLLSDRFSAERPKGSFSTLEIQRTEQGDSAMYLCASSPAAYYGYTFGSGTRLTVV.

This sequence joins TRBV7-6 and TRBJ1-5; D is unresolved. The germline V gene encodes CDR1 SGHVS and CDR2 FNYEAQ. This CDR3 spans 13 amino acids. V shed 1 base and J shed 4 bases, with 5 bases lying between them. This CDR3 is CASSLDGNQPQHF. For the CDR3, the DNA is TGTGCCAGCAGCTTAGACGGGAATCAGCCCCAGCATTTT.

This chain connects TRBV30 to TRBJ2-1; D gene ambiguous. The V end was cut by 1 base, the J end by 7 bases, with 8 bases between. The V gene's germline CDR1 is GTSNPN and CDR2 SVGIG (reference sequence). This CDR3 is built from 12 residues. CDR3 sequence: CAWSASLNEQFF. CDR3 bases: TGTGCCTGGAGTGCCTCTCTAAATGAGCAGTTCTTC.

This clone was seen once. The gene calls are TRBV6-5 and TRBJ1-1, with D hard to call. Trimming cost V 6 bases and J 10 bases, with 12 bases left between them. This CDR3 has 11 amino acids. The germline gives CDR1 MNHEY, CDR2 SVGAGI. The CDR3 nucleotides are TGTGCCAGCAGCCTCGCCCGGGGAGCTTTCTTT. Protein: CASSLARGAFF.

The V call is TRBV6-1, the J call TRBJ2-1; a weak D match, TRBD2 (5 bases). Trimming removed 8 bases at V and 0 bases at J, with 8 bases between. The CDR3 sequence is 13 residues long. CDR1 and CDR2 (germline): MNHNS, SASEGT. CDR3 protein: CASAGSSYNEQFF. For the CDR3, the DNA is TGTGCCAGCGCTGGGAGCTCCTACAATGAGCAGTTCTTC.

This chain joins TRBV2 and TRBJ1-1, with D possibly TRBD1 on 5 matching bases. The V end lost 4 bases, the J end lost 2 bases, and 11 bases lay between the germline ends. The CDR3 spans 14 residues. The germline V gene has CDR1 SNHLY and CDR2 FYNNEI. The CDR3 region has the DNA TGTGCCAGCAGTGTCCAGGGTGGAAACACTGAAGCTTTCTTT. Its protein is CASSVQGGNTEAFF.

V and J are TRBV25-1 and TRBJ2-1; D is perhaps TRBD2 (6 bases). CDR3 size: 11 residues. With 7 bases removed from V and 10 bases from J, the gap between germline ends came to 11 bases. Germline assignment: CDR1 MGHDK and CDR2 SYGVNS. The CDR3 region has the DNA TGTGCCAGCACCGGGCTAGCGGAGCAGTTCTTC. It encodes CASTGLAEQFF.

CDR3 protein: CASSGRNTEAFF. The CDR3 DNA follows: TGTGCCAGCAGCGGCAGGAACACTGAAGCTTTCTTT. The V gene is TRBV7-9, the J gene TRBJ1-1, with D uncertain. This CDR3 is built from 12 residues. Germline V gene data show CDR1 as SEHNR and CDR2 as FQNEAQ (reference sequence). With 5 bases removed from V and 1 base from J, the gap between germline ends came to 5 bases.

The chain combines TRBV5-1 with TRBJ1-6; no definite D call. The V end lost 0 bases, the J end lost 5 bases, and 6 bases lay between the germline ends. The V gene's germline CDR1 is SGHRS and CDR2 YFSETQ. The CDR3 sequence is 14 residues long. This CDR3 reads CASSLEHDNSPLHF. DNA for the CDR3: TGCGCCAGCAGCTTGGAACACGATAATTCACCCCTCCACTTT.

This sequence joins TRBV6-6 and TRBJ1-5, with TRBD1 matching over 8 bases. The CDR3 sequence is 15 residues long. After removal of 2 bases from V and 6 bases from J, the junction contained 6 bases not matched to a gene. The V gene's germline CDR1 is MNHNY and CDR2 SVGAGI (reference sequence). DNA for the CDR3: TGTGCCAGCAGTTACACGGACAGGGCGGGTCAGCCCCAGCATTTT. Protein sequence: CASSYTDRAGQPQHF.

This clone was detected only once. This rearrangement joins TRBV7-2 to TRBJ2-7; 7 bases fit TRBD2. Looked up from germline, CDR1 is SGHTA and CDR2 is FQGNSA. V trimming: 6 bases; J trimming: 2 bases; junction bases outside the gene matches: 10. The CDR3 has 15 residues. Written as DNA, the CDR3 is TGTGCCAGCAGTCTCGTGTGGGGAGGGACCTACGAGCAGTACTTC. Translated, it gives CASSLVWGGTYEQYF.

The J gene is TRBJ1-5, the V gene TRBV7-8; TRBD1 might be the D (6 bases). The V end was cut by 2 bases, the J end by 9 bases, with 23 bases between. In germline, CDR1 is SGHVS, CDR2 FQNEAQ. The CDR3 length is 17 residues. For the CDR3, the DNA is TGTGCCAGCAGCTTACTCACTCGGTCTACAGGGCCATCGCCCCAGCATTTT. This encodes CASSLLTRSTGPSPQHF.